Below, one T cell receptor (beta chain) is given with its context. Its antigen is not identified. Each TCR library used about 3,500 ng of total RNA. Each UMI harboured a 6-nucleotide sample barcode and was appended via template switching. TCRalpha along with TCRbeta cDNA was subjected to two nested PCRs lasting roughly 15 and 9 cycles. TCRdb reprocessed the 5' RACE reads; each CDR3 protein has one entry and no DNA is given. The sample totals about 210,000 distinct CDR3 sequences; its top ten clones hold around 7.6%. The data stem from a study of monozygotic twins with inflammatory bowel disease. Study observations and caveats: Clonotype sharing was lower in IBD patients than healthy twins, most markedly with disease activity.

From germline, CDR1 is SEHNR and CDR2 FQNEAQ (reference sequence). The CDR3 loop spans 12 amino acids. What was sequenced was blood. The sequence was collected from a human donor with ulcerative colitis or Crohn's disease, or a healthy co-twin of an affected twin (not recorded which). J is TRBJ2-1 and V is TRBV7-9; the TCRdb D gene call, TRBD1, has no DNA to confirm it. The CDR3 sequence is CASSFDSEGEFF. Full variable domain (rest looked up from reference TRBV7-9 and TRBJ2-1): DTGVSQNPRHKITKRGQNVTFRCDPISEHNRLYWYRQTLGQGPEFLTYFQNEAQLEKSRLLSDRFSAERPKGSFSTLEIQRTEQGDSAMYLCASSFDSEGEFFGPGTRLTVL.